Each of the 5 T cell receptor beta chains below was sequenced from the same sample in a study of cytomegalovirus exposure and HLA in healthy donors. PCR involved 60 Vbeta and 13 Jbeta primers. The data were produced by immunoSEQ multiplex PCR, yet TCRdb's version contains in-frame clones alone and is incomplete. The sample yields 150,000 to 200,000 clones, about 75% seen once. The sequencing sample was made of PBMCs. These receptors were taken from a male donor in good health and CMV-seronegative.

The chain recombines TRBV7-9 with TRBJ2-7; TRBD2 is a possible D gene (6 bases). CDR1 SEHNR and CDR2 FQNEAQ come from the germline V gene (reference sequence). The ends were cut back, 1 base at V and 0 bases at J, with 10 bases in the middle. The CDR3 spans 15 residues. CDR3 DNA: TGTGCCAGCAGCTTAGTACGGCGGGGCTCCTACGAGCAGTACTTC. The encoded protein is CASSLVRRGSYEQYF.

This chain connects TRBV4-1 to TRBJ2-3; TRBD2 might be the D (6 bases). This CDR3 has 16 amino acids. Deletions cut 1 base from V and 6 bases from J, with 17 bases between. From germline, CDR1 is MGHRA and CDR2 YSYEKL. CDR3 in DNA: TGCGCCAGCAGCCAAGTGGTCTTAGCGGCTGGGGATACGCAGTATTTT. This codes for CASSQVVLAAGDTQYF.

V is TRBV6-5 and J is TRBJ1-4, with unresolved D. Germline V CDR1 and CDR2: MNHEY, SVGAGI. V was clipped by 8 bases and J by 10 bases, with 17 bases between them. This CDR3 contains 13 residues. The CDR3: CASGAPHSGKLFF. Written as DNA, the CDR3 is TGTGCCAGCGGAGCCCCCCACAGCGGAAAACTGTTTTTT.

The chain recombines TRBV28 with TRBJ1-1; a weak D match, TRBD1 (6 bases). The V and J ends lost 6 bases and 8 bases respectively, with 10 bases between them. This CDR3 has 11 residues. Germline values: CDR1 MDHEN, CDR2 SYDVKM. CDR3 region: CASRRQVEAFF. The CDR3 DNA follows: TGTGCCAGCAGACGACAGGTCGAAGCTTTCTTT.

In this sample, this clone turned up once. V and J are TRBV18 and TRBJ1-6, with D tentatively TRBD1 (5 bases). Trimming stripped 2 bases from V and 7 bases from J, with 6 bases between. CDR3 length: 13 residues. Germline-derived CDR1 and CDR2 are KGHSH and LQKENI. The DNA of the CDR3 is TGTGCCAGCTCACCAGGGGGGAATTCACCCCTCCACTTT. Protein: CASSPGGNSPLHF.